This T cell receptor (beta chain) derives from a study of early T cells in non-severe SARS-CoV-2 infection. Study in general: Chains stayed unpaired after sequencing of bulk RNA from unsorted whole blood.

The study, taken as a whole, reports: VDJdb-based annotation leaned toward anti-spike CD8 responses and missed private and CD4 specificities.

Unique molecular identifiers were added to individual cDNA molecules. In TCRdb, the 5' RACE reads were re-called with MiXCR into one record per CDR3 protein. This sample carries 88,000 or so distinct CDR3 sequences, just under 15% of them seen once, and the ten largest clones take less than 6%. Concerning this clonotype: The antigen remains undetermined.

The germline V gene has CDR1 SGHTA and CDR2 FQGTGA. The CDR3 has 14 amino acids. The germline V and J ends were trimmed by 4 bases and 4 bases, with 13 bases remaining between them. The sequence was collected from an adult who was a healthcare worker with PCR-confirmed SARS-CoV-2 infection or an uninfected control (not recorded which). Sequencing used whole blood. The chain employs TRBV7-3 and TRBJ1-1, with TRBD1 as a possible D gene (5 bases). The CDR3 sequence is CASSSWQGSTEAFF. In DNA, the CDR3 is TGTGCCAGCAGCTCATGGCAGGGTAGCACTGAAGCTTTCTTT.